What follows are 32 T cell receptor beta chains derived from one specimen sequenced in a study of blood T cells in healthy people across ages. A second PCR, run for about 7 to 11 cycles, used a sample-barcoded 5' primer plus a J-beta primer mix. TCRdb ran MiXCR on the 5' RACE reads and lists one entry per CDR3 protein. The sample carries fewer than 2,000,000 distinct CDR3 sequences, more than 35% recorded once. The sample was blood. All receptors derive from a human donor in good health.

This chain connects TRBV11-2 to TRBJ2-1; no definite D call. The CDR3 has 15 residues. Germline V CDR1 and CDR2: SGHAT, FQNNGV. V lost 4 bases and J 0 bases, leaving 10 bases between the germline ends. The CDR3 protein is CASSSSAFSYNEQFF. The CDR3 nucleotides read TGTGCCAGCAGCTCAAGTGCTTTCTCCTACAATGAGCAGTTCTTC.

The chain joins TRBV28 to TRBJ1-5; tentative D call: TRBD1 (5 bases). V was clipped by 6 bases and J by 8 bases, with 11 bases between them. The length of the CDR3 is 12 residues. Germline assignment: CDR1 MDHEN and CDR2 SYDVKM. The CDR3 bases are TGTGCCAGCAGCTCCGGGACGAAGCCCCAGCATTTT. Encoded protein: CASSSGTKPQHF.

This clonotype was counted only a few times. V usage is TRBV29-1 and J usage is TRBJ2-3; possibly TRBD1 or TRBD2 for D (5 bases each). The CDR3 has 15 amino acids. CDR1 SQVTM and CDR2 ANQGSEA come from the germline V gene. Trimming took 6 bases from V and 2 from J, leaving 18 bases between them. CDR3 DNA sequence: TGCAGCGTCGATGATGGGGGTCAATCCACAGATACGCAGTATTTT. As protein: CSVDDGGQSTDTQYF.

The chain joins TRBV5-1 to TRBJ1-1, with no clear D. V was cut by 1 base and J by 3 bases, with 13 bases left in between. This CDR3 has 15 amino acids. Germline V gives CDR1 SGHRS, CDR2 YFSETQ. The CDR3 region has the DNA TGCGCCAGCAGCTTGTCTAATATACTAGACACTGAAGCTTTCTTT. It is translated as CASSLSNILDTEAFF.

The genes are TRBV12-3 or TRBV12-4 and TRBJ2-7, with unresolved D. The V and J ends lost 3 bases and 4 bases respectively, with 10 bases between them. The CDR3 contains 13 residues. CDR3 protein: CASSFGPWYEQYF. CDR3 nucleotide sequence: TGTGCCAGCAGTTTTGGTCCGTGGTACGAGCAGTACTTC.

This chain links TRBV4-1 with TRBJ1-1, with 9 bases that match TRBD1. The CDR3 runs to 17 residues. J was trimmed by 4 bases and V by 1 base; bases with no gene match: 10. Per germline, CDR1 MGHRA and CDR2 YSYEKL. The CDR3 bases are TGCGCCAGCAGCCAAGGTCCGGGACAGGGATTGGGCACTGAAGCTTTCTTT. As protein: CASSQGPGQGLGTEAFF.

This clonotype was seen many times. This chain connects TRBV18 to TRBJ2-7; D is unclear. The V and J ends lost 3 bases and 2 bases respectively, with 5 bases between them. Germline CDR1 KGHSH, CDR2 LQKENI. This CDR3 has 12 residues. CDR3: CASSPLPYEQYF. The CDR3 DNA sequence: TGTGCCAGCTCACCTCTGCCCTACGAGCAGTACTTC. The variable domain in full, completed from reference TRBV18 and TRBJ2-7, reads NAGVMQNPRHLVRRRGQEARLRCSPMKGHSHVYWYRQLPEEGLKFMVYLQKENIIDESGMPKERFSAEFPKEGPSILRIQQVVRGDSAAYFCASSPLPYEQYFGPGTRLTVT.

This clonotype has a handful of counts. V is TRBV28 and J is TRBJ2-3; TRBD1 matches at 8 bases. Germline V gene data show CDR1 as MDHEN and CDR2 as SYDVKM. There are 17 residues in the CDR3. Trimming at V came to 5 bases and at J to 0 bases, leaving 10 bases not matched to a gene. CDR3 nucleotide sequence: TGTGCCAGCAGTCCACGGGACACAGGGGGTAGCACAGATACGCAGTATTTT. Protein sequence: CASSPRDTGGSTDTQYF.

This clonotype appeared a single time. The genes are TRBV28 and TRBJ2-4; TRBD1 might be the D (6 bases). V shed 3 bases and J shed 13 bases, with 28 bases lying between them. The CDR3 has 17 amino acids. The germline V gene has CDR1 MDHEN and CDR2 SYDVKM. The CDR3 region is CASSFPATGSSYNEQYF. The CDR3 nucleotides are TGTGCCAGCAGTTTCCCCGCGACAGGATCTTCCTACAATGAGCAGTACTTC.

This clonotype was seen a handful of times. The chain is built from TRBV7-9 and TRBJ2-4, with D perhaps matching TRBD2 (6 bases). The CDR3 length is 14 residues. Trimming took off 5 bases at V and 13 bases at J, with 21 bases between the two ends. Per germline, CDR1 SEHNR and CDR2 FQNEAQ (reference sequence). CDR3 amino acids: CASSLVWGGNGQYF. In DNA form, the CDR3 reads TGTGCCAGCAGCCTAGTGTGGGGAGGTAACGGGCAGTACTTC.

The V call is TRBV4-3, the J call TRBJ2-1; D is unclear. The CDR3 totals 16 residues. Trimming cost V 0 bases and J 6 bases, with 15 bases left between them. Germline CDR1 reads LGHNA; CDR2 reads YSLEER. Written as DNA, the CDR3 is TGCGCCAGCAGCCAAGATGGGCCCCGAAGAGGCAATGAGCAGTTCTTC. Translation gives CASSQDGPRRGNEQFF.

The chain employs TRBV7-2 and TRBJ2-7, with D tentatively TRBD2 (5 bases). The germline V and J ends were trimmed by 5 bases and 5 bases, with 13 bases remaining between them. The CDR3 has 13 amino acids. Germline V gene data show CDR1 as SGHTA and CDR2 as FQGNSA. The CDR3 loop reads CASSPVTTHEQYF. CDR3 in DNA: TGTGCCAGCAGCCCCGTGACTACCCACGAGCAGTACTTC. Together with reference TRBV7-2 and TRBJ2-7, the CDR3 gives the full variable domain: GAGVSQSPSNKVTEKGKDVELRCDPISGHTALYWYRQSLGQGLEFLIYFQGNSAPDKSGLPSDRFSAERTGGSVSTLTIQRTQQEDSAVYLCASSPVTTHEQYFGPGTRLTVT.

V and J are TRBV5-1 and TRBJ2-6, with 9 bases that match TRBD1. The J segment lost 0 bases and the V segment lost 4 bases, leaving 8 bases of the junction unmatched. The CDR3 is 18 residues long. Germline V gene lookup returns CDR1 SGHRS and CDR2 YFSETQ. The DNA for the CDR3 is TGCGCCAGCAGCCCCACAGGGGGCCTCGACTCTGGGGCCAACGTCCTGACTTTC. Translated, it gives CASSPTGGLDSGANVLTF.

This chain links TRBV27 with TRBJ2-3; no clear D gene. The germline V gene has CDR1 MNHEY and CDR2 SMNVEV (reference sequence). The CDR3 runs 15 residues. V dropped 9 bases and J dropped 2 bases, with 18 bases sitting between them. CDR3 nucleotide sequence: TGTGCCAGACCCTTATGGCATCGCTTCACAGATACGCAGTATTTT. Its protein is CARPLWHRFTDTQYF.

The sample holds a few counts of this clonotype. The V call is TRBV12-5, the J call TRBJ1-1; no reliable D call. V lost 0 bases and J lost 4, with 9 bases in between. The germline CDR1 and CDR2 sequences are LGHNT and FRNRAP. This CDR3 is 14 amino acids long. CDR3 DNA sequence: TGTGCTAGTGGTTTGGTATCTCCTGGCACTGAAGCTTTCTTT. Protein: CASGLVSPGTEAFF.

This sequence joins TRBV10-3 and TRBJ1-2; TRBD1 is a possible D gene (5 bases). The length of the CDR3 is 13 residues. Germline V gene sequence: CDR1 ENHRY, CDR2 SYGVKD. Trimming left V 4 bases short and J 2 bases short, with 8 bases between. The CDR3 DNA reads as TGTGCCATCAGTGGGGACCCCAACTATGGCTACACCTTC. This codes for CAISGDPNYGYTF.

The chain couples TRBV18 to TRBJ2-3; 9 bases match TRBD1. The length of the CDR3 is 17 residues. Germline V gene sequence: CDR1 KGHSH, CDR2 LQKENI. V lost 0 bases to trimming and J lost 4 bases; unmatched junction nucleotides: 8. Written as DNA, the CDR3 is TGTGCCAGCTCACCACCTCGGGGACAGGGAAAGTCAGATACGCAGTATTTT. It codes for CASSPPRGQGKSDTQYF.

The V gene is TRBV29-1, the J gene TRBJ2-3; the match to TRBD1 covers 9 bases. There are 18 residues in the CDR3. Germline loops: CDR1 SQVTM, CDR2 ANQGSEA. The V gene end was trimmed by 1 base and the J gene end by 4 bases; junction bases not matched to a gene: 15. The CDR3 DNA follows: TGCAGCGTTGAAGGAGACACTGGGACAGGGTTTATGGCAGATACGCAGTATTTT. It is translated as CSVEGDTGTGFMADTQYF.

V and J are TRBV9 and TRBJ2-1, with D perhaps TRBD1 or TRBD2 (5 bases each). V dropped 3 bases and J dropped 4 bases, with 11 bases sitting between them. The V gene's germline CDR1 is SGDLS and CDR2 YYNGEE. This CDR3 has 14 amino acids. The CDR3 loop reads CASSGGSVYNEQFF. The DNA for the CDR3 is TGTGCCAGCAGCGGGGGGAGTGTATACAATGAGCAGTTCTTC.

This clonotype was picked up a small number of times. J is TRBJ2-7 and V is TRBV12-3 or TRBV12-4; weak D call: TRBD2 (7 bases). Trimming cost V 3 bases and J 0 bases, with 12 bases left between them. This CDR3 has 15 amino acids. The CDR3 here is CASSFRGGYSYEQYF. CDR3 sequence (DNA): TGTGCCAGCAGTTTTAGGGGGGGCTACTCCTACGAGCAGTACTTC.

This rearrangement joins TRBV28 to TRBJ1-2; D perhaps matches TRBD1 (5 bases). Per germline, CDR1 MDHEN and CDR2 SYDVKM. The CDR3 totals 14 residues. The V end was cut by 3 bases, the J end by 4 bases, with 12 bases between. CDR3 protein: CASSFAGQSYGYTF. Here the CDR3 DNA reads TGTGCCAGCAGTTTCGCAGGACAATCCTATGGCTACACCTTC.

CDR3 sequence reads: CASSFDGYYGYTF. CDR3 in DNA: TGTGCCAGCAGTTTCGACGGTTACTATGGCTACACCTTC. The chain is built from TRBV12-3 or TRBV12-4 and TRBJ1-2; D call uncertain. CDR3 length equals 13 residues. The V gene lost 3 bases and the J gene lost 3 bases, with 8 bases spanning the gap.

J is TRBJ2-6 and V is TRBV7-3; tentatively, D is TRBD1 (5 bases). Trimming pared 5 bases from V and 2 bases from J, leaving 10 bases between. Looked up from germline, CDR1 is SGHTA and CDR2 is FQGTGA. This CDR3 is built from 15 residues. CDR3 region: CASSPDSPGANVLTF. The CDR3 coding sequence is TGTGCCAGCAGCCCTGACAGCCCTGGGGCCAACGTCCTGACTTTC.

The rearrangement uses TRBV27 and TRBJ2-2; 7 bases map to TRBD1. CDR1 and CDR2 from the germline V gene are MNHEY and SMNVEV (reference sequence). This CDR3 spans 14 amino acids. Germline trimming cut 8 bases from V and 7 bases from J; bases unmatched to any gene: 10. The CDR3 spells CASGRQGFDGELFF. CDR3 coding DNA: TGTGCCAGCGGACGACAGGGATTTGACGGGGAGCTGTTTTTT.

This clonotype was found a few times. The chain combines TRBV7-2 with TRBJ2-7; D ambiguous. The germline V gene encodes CDR1 SGHTA and CDR2 FQGNSA. The length of the CDR3 is 12 residues. V lost 2 bases and J 7 bases, leaving 9 bases between the germline ends. This chain's CDR3 is CASSLMRQEQYF. The CDR3 bases are TGTGCCAGCAGCTTAATGCGGCAAGAGCAGTACTTC.

The chain uses TRBV12-3 or TRBV12-4 and TRBJ2-3, with 7 nucleotides matching TRBD1. The CDR3 has 14 residues. V was clipped by 6 bases and J by 6 bases; unmatched bases: 9. The CDR3 loop reads CASSWTGIPDTQYF. The CDR3, as DNA: TGTGCCAGCAGCTGGACAGGAATACCGGATACGCAGTATTTT.

This clonotype was counted only a few times. The chain carries TRBV9 and TRBJ2-3; TRBD2 matches at 8 bases. The germline V gene encodes CDR1 SGDLS and CDR2 YYNGEE. CDR3 length: 15 residues. The V gene end was trimmed by 0 bases and the J gene end by 4 bases; junction bases not matched to a gene: 4. CDR3 bases: TGTGCCAGCAGCGTAGATAGCGGGGCCGCAGATACGCAGTATTTT. It encodes CASSVDSGAADTQYF.

The chain links TRBV7-2 to TRBJ2-5; D remains ambiguous. The CDR3 has 12 residues. The germline gives CDR1 SGHTA, CDR2 FQGNSA. V was pared by 5 bases and J by 5 bases, with 9 bases between. CDR3 DNA sequence: TGTGCCAGCAGCATAGACACGGAGACCCAGTACTTC. As protein: CASSIDTETQYF.

The chain joins TRBV3-1 to TRBJ2-5, with D possibly TRBD2 on 6 matching bases. The CDR3 has 15 residues. The germline V gene has CDR1 LGHDT and CDR2 YNNKEL (reference sequence). With 5 bases removed from V and 0 bases from J, the gap between germline ends came to 13 bases. For the CDR3, the DNA is TGTGCCAGCAGCTTGGGCCGGGACTACCAAGAGACCCAGTACTTC. Residues: CASSLGRDYQETQYF.

The chain employs TRBV9 and TRBJ1-2, with TRBD1 matching over 7 bases. CDR1 is SGDLS, CDR2 YYNGEE, per germline. J lost 2 bases, V lost 3 bases, and 7 bases had no gene match. CDR3 length equals 15 residues. The DNA of the CDR3 is TGTGCCAGCAGCGAGGCGGACAGGTCAAACTATGGCTACACCTTC. Protein sequence: CASSEADRSNYGYTF.

V gene TRBV5-1 combines with J gene TRBJ2-7, with D perhaps TRBD2 (5 bases). Between the trimmed V and J ends, which lost 6 bases and 4 bases, there was a span of 14 bases. The CDR3 is 13 residues long. The germline gives CDR1 SGHRS, CDR2 YFSETQ. The CDR3 is CASTNGLGYEQYF. For the CDR3, the DNA is TGCGCCAGCACCAACGGACTTGGTTACGAGCAGTACTTC.

The genes are TRBV7-6 and TRBJ2-1; weak D call: TRBD2 (7 bases). Germline values: CDR1 SGHVS, CDR2 FNYEAQ. Trimming pared 1 base from V and 15 bases from J, leaving 16 bases between. The CDR3 is made up of 13 amino acids. CDR3 DNA: TGTGCCAGCAGCTTAGTACAGGGAGGGTTTTCGTTCTTC. This sequence encodes CASSLVQGGFSFF.